The 2 T cell receptor beta chains below all came from one sample that was sequenced in a study of blood T cell repertoires in COVID-19. Measured with immunoSEQ multiplex PCR; TCRdb has only the in-frame clones, and not every one. The sample carries about 64,000 clones, approximately 91% recorded once. The sequenced material came from peripheral blood. These receptors all come from a human donor in a cohort sampled during active COVID-19.

This clone was detected only a few times. The chain recombines TRBV15 with TRBJ1-5; 7 bases are a match to TRBD1. Per the germline V gene, CDR1 is LNHNV and CDR2 is YYDKDF (reference sequence). V gave up 0 bases and J gave up 4 bases; unmatched junction bases: 12. This CDR3 spans 18 amino acids. The CDR3 here is CATSRDSNTGVGNQPQHF. CDR3 in DNA: TGTGCCACCAGCAGAGACAGCAATACAGGGGTTGGAAATCAGCCCCAGCATTTT.

This clone showed up just once. CDR3 region: CASSLASGKGTQYF. CDR3 DNA: TGTGCCAGCAGCCTAGCTAGCGGGAAAGGTACGCAGTATTTT. The chain links TRBV3-1 (or the pseudogene TRBV3-2) to TRBJ2-3; 9 bases map to TRBD2. With 4 bases clipped from V and 8 bases from J, the junction kept 7 bases outside the gene matches. Germline V gene sequence: CDR1 LGHDT, CDR2 YNNKEL (reference sequence). This CDR3 has 14 residues.